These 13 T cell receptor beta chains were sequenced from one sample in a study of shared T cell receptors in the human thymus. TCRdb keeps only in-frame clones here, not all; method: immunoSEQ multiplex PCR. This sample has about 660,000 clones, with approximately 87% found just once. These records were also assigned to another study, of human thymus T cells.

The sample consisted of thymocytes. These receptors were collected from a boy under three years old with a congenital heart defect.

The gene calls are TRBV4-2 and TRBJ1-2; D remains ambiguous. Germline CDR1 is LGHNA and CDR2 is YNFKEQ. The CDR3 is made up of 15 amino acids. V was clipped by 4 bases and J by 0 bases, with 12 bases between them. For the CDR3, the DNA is TGTGCCAGCAGCCCGAGACGAGGCGCTAACTATGGCTACACCTTC. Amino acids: CASSPRRGANYGYTF.

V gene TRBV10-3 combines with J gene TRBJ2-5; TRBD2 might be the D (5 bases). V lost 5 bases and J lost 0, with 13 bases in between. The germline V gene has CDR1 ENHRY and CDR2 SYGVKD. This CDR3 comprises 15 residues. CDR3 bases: TGTGCCATCAGTAGGACCCCGGAGGACCAAGAGACCCAGTACTTC. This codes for CAISRTPEDQETQYF.

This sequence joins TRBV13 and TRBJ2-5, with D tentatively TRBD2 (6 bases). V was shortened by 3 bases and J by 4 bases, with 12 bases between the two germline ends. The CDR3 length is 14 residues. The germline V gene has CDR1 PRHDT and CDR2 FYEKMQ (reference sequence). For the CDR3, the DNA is TGTGCCAGCAGCTTCCCACTAGCAGTAGAGACCCAGTACTTC. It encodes CASSFPLAVETQYF.

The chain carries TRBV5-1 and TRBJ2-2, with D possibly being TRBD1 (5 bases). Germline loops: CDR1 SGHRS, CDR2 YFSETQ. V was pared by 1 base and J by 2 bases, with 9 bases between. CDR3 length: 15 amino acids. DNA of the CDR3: TGCGCCAGCAGCTTGAATCAGGGTAACACCGGGGAGCTGTTTTTT. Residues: CASSLNQGNTGELFF. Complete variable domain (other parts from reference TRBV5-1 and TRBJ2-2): KAGVTQTPRYLIKTRGQQVTLSCSPISGHRSVSWYQQTPGQGLQFLFEYFSETQRNKGNFPGRFSGRQFSNSRSEMNVSTLELGDSALYLCASSLNQGNTGELFFGEGSRLTVL.

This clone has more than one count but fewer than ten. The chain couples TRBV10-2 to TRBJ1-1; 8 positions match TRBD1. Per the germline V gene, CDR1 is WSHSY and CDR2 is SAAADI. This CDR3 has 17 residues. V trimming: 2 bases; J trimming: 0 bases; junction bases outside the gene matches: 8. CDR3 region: CASSEAGGSLMNTEAFF. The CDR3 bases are TGCGCCAGCAGTGAGGCAGGGGGCTCACTTATGAACACTGAAGCTTTCTTT.

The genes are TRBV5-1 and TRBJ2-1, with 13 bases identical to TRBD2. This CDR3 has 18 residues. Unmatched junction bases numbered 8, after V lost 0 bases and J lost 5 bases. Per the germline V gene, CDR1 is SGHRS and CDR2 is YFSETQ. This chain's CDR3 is CASSLVRTSGRGDNEQFF. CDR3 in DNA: TGCGCCAGCAGCTTGGTCAGGACTAGCGGGAGAGGGGACAATGAGCAGTTCTTC.

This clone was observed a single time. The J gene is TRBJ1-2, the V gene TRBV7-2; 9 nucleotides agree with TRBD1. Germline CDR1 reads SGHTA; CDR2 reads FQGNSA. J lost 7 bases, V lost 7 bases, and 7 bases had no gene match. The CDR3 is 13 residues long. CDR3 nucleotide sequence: TGTGCCAGCACCCTGGGACAGGGCGGTGGCTACACCTTC. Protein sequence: CASTLGQGGGYTF.

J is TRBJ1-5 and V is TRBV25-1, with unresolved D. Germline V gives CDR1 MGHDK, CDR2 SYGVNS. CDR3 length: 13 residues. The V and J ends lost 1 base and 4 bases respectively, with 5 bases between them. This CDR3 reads CASSESGNQPQHF. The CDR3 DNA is TGTGCCAGCAGTGAATCGGGGAATCAGCCCCAGCATTTT.

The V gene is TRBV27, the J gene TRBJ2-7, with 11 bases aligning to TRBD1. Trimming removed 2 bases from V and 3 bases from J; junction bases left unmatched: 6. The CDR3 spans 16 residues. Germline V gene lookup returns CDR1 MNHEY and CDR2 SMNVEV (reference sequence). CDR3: CASSLLTDRGHYEQYF. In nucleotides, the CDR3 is TGTGCCAGCAGTTTACTAACGGACAGGGGGCACTACGAGCAGTACTTC.

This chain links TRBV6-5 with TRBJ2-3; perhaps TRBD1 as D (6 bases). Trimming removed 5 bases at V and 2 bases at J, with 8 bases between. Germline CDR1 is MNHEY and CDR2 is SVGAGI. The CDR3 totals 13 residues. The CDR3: CASSRDTTDTQYF. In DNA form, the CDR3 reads TGTGCCAGCAGTCGGGACACCACAGATACGCAGTATTTT.

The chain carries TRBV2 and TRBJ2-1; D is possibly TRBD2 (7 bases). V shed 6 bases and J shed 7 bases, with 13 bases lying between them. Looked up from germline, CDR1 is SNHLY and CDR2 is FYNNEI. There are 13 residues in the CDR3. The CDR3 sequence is CASRRGGANEQFF. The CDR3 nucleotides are TGTGCCAGCAGGAGGGGGGGGGCTAATGAGCAGTTCTTC.

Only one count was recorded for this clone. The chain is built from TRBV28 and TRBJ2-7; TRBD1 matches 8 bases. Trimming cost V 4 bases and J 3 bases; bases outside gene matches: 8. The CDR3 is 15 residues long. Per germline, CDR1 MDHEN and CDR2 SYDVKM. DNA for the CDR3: TGTGCCAGCAGTTACCACAGACAGGGGATCTACGAGCAGTACTTC. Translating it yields CASSYHRQGIYEQYF.

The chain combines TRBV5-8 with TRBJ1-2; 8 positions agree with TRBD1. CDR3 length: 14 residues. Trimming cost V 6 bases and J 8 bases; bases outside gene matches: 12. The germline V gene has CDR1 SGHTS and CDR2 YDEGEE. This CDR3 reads CASKSSRGRGGYTF. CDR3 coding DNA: TGTGCCAGCAAGTCTTCCAGGGGGCGCGGGGGCTACACCTTC.